Following are 24 T cell receptor beta chains from one sample sequenced in a study of metastatic and nonmetastatic thyroid tumors. TCRdb reprocessed the PCR reads via MiXCR. The repertoire holds 14,000 or so clones, with roughly 27% as singletons. Thyroid surgery took place with no prior treatment in any patient. Sequences were obtained from tumor tissue. These receptors originate from a female donor with papillary thyroid cancer or a benign thyroid nodule (not recorded which). Some clones in this sample may be carry-over from other donors' samples.

This clone was recorded a few times. The gene calls are TRBV27 and TRBJ2-7; 10 bases are a match to TRBD1. Germline CDR1 reads MNHEY; CDR2 reads SMNVEV (reference sequence). V gave up 8 bases and J gave up 7 bases; unmatched junction bases: 11. This CDR3 is built from 14 residues. In nucleotides, the CDR3 is TGTGCCAGCTCAGGTCGGGACAGGGGAAGTGAGCAGTACTTC. Amino acid sequence: CASSGRDRGSEQYF.

The chain combines TRBV12-3 or TRBV12-4 with TRBJ2-4; perhaps TRBD1 as D (6 bases). CDR3 length: 18 residues. With 1 base removed from V and 5 bases from J, the gap between germline ends came to 21 bases. Here the CDR3 reads CASSLDQGWESWENIQYF. CDR3 DNA: TGTGCCAGCAGTTTAGACCAGGGGTGGGAGAGTTGGGAAAACATTCAGTACTTC.

The chain employs TRBV18 and TRBJ1-3; TRBD1 might be the D (5 bases). Germline V CDR1 and CDR2: KGHSH, LQKENI. This CDR3 is 15 amino acids long. The V and J ends lost 5 bases and 4 bases respectively, with 15 bases between them. CDR3 DNA: TGTGCCAGCTCAGCGGGGACGGCCCAGGGAAACACCATATATTTT. This codes for CASSAGTAQGNTIYF.

The sample holds many counts of this clone. Other DNA sequences in the sample encode the same CDR3. V usage is TRBV20-1 and J usage is TRBJ2-7; 8 bases are a match to TRBD1. V shed 3 bases, J shed 1 base, and the junction held 5 bases outside the gene matches. Per the germline V gene, CDR1 is DFQATT and CDR2 is SNEGSKA (reference sequence). This CDR3 contains 14 residues. The DNA of the CDR3 is TGCAGTGCTAGGCAGCAGGGGGCATCCTACGAGCAGTACTTC. Protein product: CSARQQGASYEQYF.

This clone was counted a few times. The chain joins TRBV10-2 to TRBJ1-1, with D perhaps matching TRBD1 (6 bases). Germline CDR1 and CDR2: WSHSY and SAAADI. The CDR3 length is 15 residues. Trimming removed 3 bases at V and 7 bases at J, with 18 bases between. In DNA, the CDR3 is TGCGCCAGCAGTGACAGGGGAAAGGGGACGGGTGAAGCTTTCTTT. As protein: CASSDRGKGTGEAFF.

This clone came up many times. The gene calls are TRBV18 and TRBJ2-4, with 10 bases aligning to TRBD1. This CDR3 has 14 amino acids. The germline CDR1 and CDR2 sequences are KGHSH and LQKENI. The J segment lost 7 bases and the V segment lost 0 bases, leaving 0 bases of the junction unmatched. CDR3 in amino acids: CASSPPDRGNIQYF. CDR3 sequence (DNA): TGTGCCAGCTCACCACCGGACAGGGGGAACATTCAGTACTTC.

This chain connects TRBV19 to TRBJ1-1; TRBD1 agrees at 8 bases. Germline CDR1 and CDR2: LNHDA and SQIVND (reference sequence). J lost 3 bases, V lost 6 bases, and 3 bases had no gene match. The CDR3 runs to 13 residues. The chain's CDR3 is CASSRGRDTEAFF. As DNA, the CDR3 is TGTGCCAGTAGCAGGGGGCGAGACACTGAAGCTTTCTTT.

The V call is TRBV27, the J call TRBJ2-7, with D maybe TRBD2 (5 bases). Germline V gene sequence: CDR1 MNHEY, CDR2 SMNVEV (reference sequence). V lost 5 bases and J lost 5, with 19 bases in between. CDR3 length: 15 amino acids. The CDR3 bases are TGTGCCAGCAGTCCTTACCCCCCTAGCCGGAACGAGCAGTACTTC. Its protein product is CASSPYPPSRNEQYF.

This clone has only a few counts. Its ends do not fully match the called genes, so a read error is possible. The genes are TRBV28 and TRBJ1-1; D might be TRBD1 (5 bases). There are 14 residues in the CDR3. CDR1 MDHEN and CDR2 SYDVKM come from the germline V gene. The CDR3 sequence is CASGIGQMNTEGFF. The CDR3 DNA is TGTGCAAGCGGGATTGGACAAATGAACACTGAAGGTTTCTTT.

This clone is medium-sized within its sample. The chain employs TRBV28 and TRBJ2-7; TRBD2 matches at 13 bases. Trimming at V came to 8 bases and at J to 3 bases, leaving 7 bases not matched to a gene. This CDR3 is 15 amino acids long. CDR1 is MDHEN, CDR2 SYDVKM, per germline. CDR3: CASRRTSGSYYEQYF. The CDR3 DNA follows: TGTGCCAGCCGCAGGACTAGCGGGAGCTACTACGAGCAGTACTTC.

In its sample, this clone was seen many times. The genes are TRBV18 and TRBJ2-1, with 7 bases aligning to TRBD2. V lost 3 bases to trimming and J lost 7 bases; unmatched junction nucleotides: 9. This CDR3 contains 15 residues. Per the germline V gene, CDR1 is KGHSH and CDR2 is LQKENI. In DNA, the CDR3 is TGTGCCAGCTCACCCCCCCGCGGGAGCAGGAATGAGCAGTTCTTC. Translating it yields CASSPPRGSRNEQFF.

This clone came up a few times. No DNA is shown, since the ends of the CDR3 on it are uncertain; the CDR3 is the one TCRdb lists. The chain links TRBV6-2 or TRBV6-3 to TRBJ1-2; no check of the table's D call, TRBD1, against the DNA was made. CDR1 and CDR2 (germline): MNHEY, SVGEGT. 14 amino acids form the CDR3, both terminal residues included. The CDR3 is CAGSYQAGYACYTF.

The chain combines TRBV9 with TRBJ1-1; D gene unclear. The CDR3 totals 13 residues. V lost 4 bases and J lost 6, with 13 bases in between. Germline CDR1 reads SGDLS; CDR2 reads YYNGEE. The DNA for the CDR3 is TGTGCCAGCAGCCCCAAGATTGGCTCTGAAGCTTTCTTT. Translated: CASSPKIGSEAFF. Combining the CDR3 with reference TRBV9 and TRBJ1-1 gives the whole variable domain DSGVTQTPKHLITATGQRVTLRCSPRSGDLSVYWYQQSLDQGLQFLIQYYNGEERAKGNILERFSAQQFPDLHSELNLSSLELGDSALYFCASSPKIGSEAFFGQGTRLTVV.

This clone was picked up a small number of times. A much bigger clone sits one base away, suggesting this may be a read error. V usage is TRBV6-1 and J usage is TRBJ1-1; D remains unclear. V was cut by 4 bases and J by 2 bases, with 8 bases left in between. The CDR3 consists of 13 residues. Per the germline V gene, CDR1 is MNHNS and CDR2 is SASEGT. The DNA of the CDR3 is TGTGCCAGCAGTGTGCGGGCCAACACTGAAGCTTTCTTT. This translates into CASSVRANTEAFF.

The V and J genes are TRBV27 and TRBJ2-2; no reliable D call. This CDR3 has 15 amino acids. V was pared by 8 bases and J by 4 bases, with 17 bases between. CDR1 is MNHEY, CDR2 SMNVEV, per germline (reference sequence). The CDR3 reads CASSPGLVGTGELFF. For the CDR3, the DNA is TGTGCCAGCTCACCTGGGCTAGTTGGCACCGGGGAGCTGTTTTTT.

This clone qualifies as medium-sized. The chain combines TRBV7-8 with TRBJ2-1; 8 bases are shared with TRBD2. This CDR3 is built from 18 residues. V shed 5 bases, J shed 8 bases, and the junction held 20 bases outside the gene matches. Germline assignment: CDR1 SGHVS and CDR2 FQNEAQ. The CDR3 is CASSISRSGGGPRDEQFF. DNA for the CDR3: TGTGCCAGCAGCATATCCCGAAGCGGGGGAGGGCCGAGGGATGAGCAGTTCTTC.

The chain carries TRBV15 and TRBJ2-6, with D unclear. CDR1 and CDR2 from the germline V gene are LNHNV and YYDKDF (reference sequence). The CDR3 runs 14 residues. CDR3 protein: CVTGDGSGANVLTF. The DNA for the CDR3 is TGTGTCACTGGTGACGGTTCTGGGGCCAACGTCCTGACTTTC. Filled out from reference TRBV15 and TRBJ2-6, the complete variable domain reads DAMVIQNPRYQVTQFGKPVTLSCSQTLNHNVMYWYQQKSSQAPKLLFHYYDKDFNNEADTPDNFQSRRPNTSFCFLDIRSPGLGDTAMYLCVTGDGSGANVLTFGAGSRLTVL.

V gene TRBV20-1 combines with J gene TRBJ2-5, with 13 bases that match TRBD2. The DNA end lines up better with TRBJ2-1; the J call may be wrong. The CDR3 sequence is 16 residues long. Looked up from germline, CDR1 is DFQATT and CDR2 is SNEGSKA (reference sequence). CDR3 nucleotide sequence: TGCAGTGCTTTAGGGGGGACTAGCGGGATTTCTAGAAGGCAGTTCTTC. Translated: CSALGGTSGISRRQFF.

A remark on this clone: One junction end disagrees with the germline gene, perhaps due to a read error. V is TRBV11-3 and J is TRBJ1-5, with D unclear. Germline V gives CDR1 SGHNT, CDR2 YENEEA. CDR3 length: 16 amino acids. The CDR3 spells CASSLERASLDHPQHF. CDR3 bases: TGTGCCAGCAGCTTAGAGCGGGCATCGTTAGATCATCCCCAGCATTTT.

This chain connects TRBV27 to TRBJ2-7; 10 bases map to TRBD1. V shed 3 bases and J 5 bases; nucleotides not matched to a gene: 10. CDR1 MNHEY and CDR2 SMNVEV come from the germline V gene (reference sequence). This CDR3 is built from 16 residues. The DNA of the CDR3 is TGTGCCAGCAGTTTTGTCGGAGGGACAGGGGTGGACGAGCAGTACTTC. This sequence encodes CASSFVGGTGVDEQYF.

There are many counts of this clone. The chain joins TRBV18 to TRBJ2-3, with 8 bases matching TRBD1. After removal of 5 bases from V and 1 base from J, the junction contained 2 bases not matched to a gene. The CDR3 is 14 residues long. The V gene's germline CDR1 is KGHSH and CDR2 LQKENI. In DNA, the CDR3 is TGTGCCAGCTCATTGACAGGGGGCACAGATACGCAGTATTTT. Encoded protein: CASSLTGGTDTQYF. Drawing the rest from reference TRBV18 and TRBJ2-3, the complete variable domain is NAGVMQNPRHLVRRRGQEARLRCSPMKGHSHVYWYRQLPEEGLKFMVYLQKENIIDESGMPKERFSAEFPKEGPSILRIQQVVRGDSAAYFCASSLTGGTDTQYFGPGTRLTVL.

This clone was found many times. V and J are TRBV2 and TRBJ1-2; D is ambiguous. This CDR3 has 14 residues. Germline CDR1 and CDR2: SNHLY and FYNNEI. Trimming cost V 3 bases and J 0 bases, with 8 bases left between them. As DNA, the CDR3 is TGTGCCAGCAGTGATGCAGAAGCTAACTATGGCTACACCTTC. Translation gives CASSDAEANYGYTF. Supplemented by reference TRBV2 and TRBJ1-2, the full variable domain reads EPEVTQTPSHQVTQMGQEVILRCVPISNHLYFYWYRQILGQKVEFLVSFYNNEISEKSEIFDDQFSVERPDGSNFTLKIRSTKLEDSAMYFCASSDAEANYGYTFGSGTRLTVV.

V is TRBV6-1 and J is TRBJ1-1, with D uncertain. With 6 bases removed from V and 3 bases from J, the gap between germline ends came to 2 bases. Germline assignment: CDR1 MNHNS and CDR2 SASEGT. CDR3 size: 10 residues. This CDR3 is CASRYTEAFF. The CDR3 DNA is TGTGCCAGCAGATACACTGAAGCTTTCTTT.

This clone was seen many times. The V gene is TRBV10-2, the J gene TRBJ2-1, with TRBD2 as a possible D gene (5 bases). Between the trimmed V and J ends, which lost 8 bases and 1 base, there was a span of 12 bases. This CDR3 is 14 amino acids long. CDR1 and CDR2 (germline): WSHSY, SAAADI. CDR3 nucleotide sequence: TGCGCCAGCTTGCTAGGAGGTTCCTACAATGAGCAGTTCTTC. Its translation: CASLLGGSYNEQFF.